This T cell receptor beta chain was identified in a study of blood T cell repertoires in COVID-19. Participants' own reports of clinical history determined their cohort assignment. Exposed enrollees had met someone with a PCR-confirmed or clinician-diagnosed COVID-19 case at some point within the 2 weeks before study entry. There are 19 residues in the CDR3. The trim removed 5 bases at V and 4 bases at J, leaving 16 bases unmatched. Germline CDR1 reads MNHEY; CDR2 reads SMNVEV (reference sequence). The authors' processing: Estimated nucleated cell counts came from reference gene primer amplification. The assay was immunoSEQ multiplex PCR, and TCRdb's table has in-frame clones only and misses some. That table supplies the V and J calls and clone size; D and trimming were determined from the DNA. The repertoire includes about 350,000 clones, more than 70% of them detected once, and 0.95% to 1.1% sits in the top ten.

This rearrangement joins TRBV27 to TRBJ2-1, with 11 nucleotides matching TRBD2. The source material was PBMCs or T cells enriched from blood (not recorded which). This TCR derives from a woman aged 25-40 years who had been exposed to COVID-19. CDR3 nucleotides: TGTGCCAGCAGTCCCGTGATCGGGGGACTAGCGGCCCTTTACAATGAGCAGTTCTTC. It is translated as CASSPVIGGLAALYNEQFF.